What follows are 5 T cell receptor beta chains derived from one specimen sequenced in a study of T cells in tumors and immune-related adverse events. The repertoire was sequenced with immunoSEQ multiplex PCR; TCRdb's copy has only in-frame clones and lacks some. The table lists 9,000 to 13,000 clones, approximately 90% of them singletons, with around 1.5% in the top ten. The material sequenced was lymph node tissue, taken from a patient treated with anti-PD-1 therapy. These receptor sequences come from a female donor with metastatic renal cell carcinoma.

V and J are TRBV27 and TRBJ1-2; D uncertain. This CDR3 contains 10 residues. Germline V gives CDR1 MNHEY, CDR2 SMNVEV (reference sequence). The CDR3 DNA follows: TGTGCACCCCGCCAGGTGGGCTACACCTTC. This codes for CAPRQVGYTF.

The chain carries TRBV30 and TRBJ2-1; D is uncertain. The CDR3 sequence is 15 residues long. Germline CDR1 reads GTSNPN; CDR2 reads SVGIG (reference sequence). V lost 0 bases to trimming and J lost 6 bases, with 15 bases between them. Written as DNA, the CDR3 is TGTGCCTGGAGTGTACCTCGCGAGTGGGTCAATGAGCAGTTCTTC. Protein: CAWSVPREWVNEQFF. Filled out from reference TRBV30 and TRBJ2-1, the complete variable domain reads SQTIHQWPATLVQPVGSPLSLECTVEGTSNPNLYWYRQAAGRGLQLLFYSVGIGQISSEVPQNLSASRPQDRQFILSSKKLLLSDSGFYLCAWSVPREWVNEQFFGPGTRLTVL.

The chain carries TRBV11-2 and TRBJ2-1, with 8 bases fitting TRBD2. The CDR3 consists of 17 residues. After removal of 8 bases from V and 3 bases from J, the junction contained 15 bases not matched to a gene. Germline V CDR1 and CDR2: SGHAT, FQNNGV. CDR3 protein: CASETPKSGRVYNEQFF. The DNA of the CDR3 is TGTGCCAGCGAAACCCCCAAGAGCGGGAGAGTCTACAATGAGCAGTTCTTC.

This chain connects TRBV18 to TRBJ2-7; TRBD1 agrees at 9 bases. V was clipped by 2 bases and J by 2 bases; unmatched bases: 7. The CDR3 consists of 16 residues. CDR1 is KGHSH and CDR2 is LQKENI in the germline V gene. CDR3 in DNA: TGTGCCAGCTCACCAAAGGACAGGGGCGGCCCCTACGAGCAGTACTTC. This encodes CASSPKDRGGPYEQYF.

The V call is TRBV28, the J call TRBJ1-4; TRBD1 matches 9 bases. The trim removed 5 bases at V and 8 bases at J, leaving 6 bases unmatched. Germline V gives CDR1 MDHEN, CDR2 SYDVKM. The length of the CDR3 is 14 residues. The CDR3 loop reads CASSRTGVREKLFF. Here the CDR3 DNA reads TGTGCCAGCAGTCGGACAGGGGTTCGGGAAAAACTGTTTTTT.